One and the same sample provided the 23 T cell receptor beta chains below, sequenced in a study of early T cells in non-severe SARS-CoV-2 infection. Via MiXCR, TCRdb re-called the 5' RACE reads, giving one row per CDR3 protein. Of roughly 41,000 distinct CDR3 sequences listed, about 4.9% are singletons. Sample: whole blood. The receptors were sampled from an adult who was a healthcare worker with PCR-confirmed SARS-CoV-2 infection or an uninfected control (not recorded which).

By frequency in the sample, this clonotype is medium-sized. The chain combines TRBV11-2 with TRBJ2-7; D is perhaps TRBD1 (5 bases). Trimming removed 2 bases from V and 2 bases from J, with 13 bases in between. The CDR3 is 15 residues long. Germline V gene data show CDR1 as SGHAT and CDR2 as FQNNGV. CDR3 DNA sequence: TGTGCCAGCAGCTTATTGGCAGGGCGGACCTACGAGCAGTACTTC. It translates to CASSLLAGRTYEQYF.

This chain links TRBV25-1 with TRBJ1-4; no firm D call. The CDR3 is 11 amino acids. V was pared by 5 bases and J by 8 bases, with 6 bases between. In germline, CDR1 is MGHDK, CDR2 SYGVNS. The CDR3 sequence: CASSFGEKLFF. The CDR3 DNA follows: TGTGCCAGCAGTTTTGGCGAAAAACTGTTTTTT.

This clonotype occurred many times. This chain links TRBV11-2 with TRBJ2-2; D uncertain. With 5 bases removed from V and 0 bases from J, the gap between germline ends came to 4 bases. The germline V gene encodes CDR1 SGHAT and CDR2 FQNNGV. This CDR3 has 13 amino acids. The CDR3 sequence is CASSHPNTGELFF. CDR3 nucleotide sequence: TGTGCCAGCAGCCATCCGAACACCGGGGAGCTGTTTTTT.

The table lists this clonotype with many counts. The chain uses TRBV6-5 and TRBJ1-1; 10 nucleotides line up with TRBD1. Germline-derived CDR1 and CDR2 are MNHEY and SVGAGI. The J segment lost 1 base and the V segment lost 6 bases, leaving 2 bases of the junction unmatched. The CDR3 has 14 residues. CDR3 amino acids: CASRRDRGNTEAFF. As DNA, the CDR3 is TGTGCCAGCAGGCGGGACAGGGGGAACACTGAAGCTTTCTTT.

This clonotype was seen repeatedly, ten times or more. The chain couples TRBV7-6 to TRBJ2-5, with D possibly matching TRBD2 (6 bases). The germline CDR1 and CDR2 sequences are SGHVS and FNYEAQ. This CDR3 contains 13 residues. Trimming removed 5 bases from V and 3 bases from J, with 10 bases in between. Written as DNA, the CDR3 is TGTGCCAGCAGCATTGGGACTGAAGAGACCCAGTACTTC. Its protein product is CASSIGTEETQYF.

This clonotype was detected many times. V and J are TRBV20-1 and TRBJ1-1, with D possibly TRBD1 on 6 matching bases. V shed 7 bases and J shed 5 bases, with 20 bases lying between them. The length of the CDR3 is 14 residues. Germline lookup yields CDR1 DFQATT and CDR2 SNEGSKA (reference sequence). CDR3 region: CSVSDSPGGTEAFF. CDR3 DNA: TGCAGTGTCTCGGACAGCCCCGGTGGGACTGAAGCTTTCTTT.

This chain links TRBV12-3 or TRBV12-4 with TRBJ2-7; the D is unclear. V was pared by 3 bases and J by 3 bases, with 12 bases between. This CDR3 region has 14 residues. Here the CDR3 reads CASSLLSVDYEQYF. CDR3 bases: TGTGCCAGCAGTTTGCTCTCAGTGGACTACGAGCAGTACTTC.

The chain joins TRBV11-2 to TRBJ2-2, with D perhaps matching TRBD2 (6 bases). This CDR3 comprises 15 residues. V lost 5 bases, J lost 4 bases, and 14 bases lay in between. Germline CDR1 SGHAT, CDR2 FQNNGV. CDR3 region: CASSLAAGSTGELFF. In DNA form, the CDR3 reads TGTGCCAGCAGCCTAGCAGCGGGCAGCACCGGGGAGCTGTTTTTT.

This clonotype was counted between two and nine times. This chain connects TRBV28 to TRBJ1-2; D may be TRBD1 (6 bases). CDR1 MDHEN and CDR2 SYDVKM come from the germline V gene. The CDR3 contains 14 residues. Trimming removed 6 bases from V and 8 bases from J, with 19 bases in between. The CDR3 region is CASSQSTGREGYTF. CDR3 DNA sequence: TGTGCCAGCAGCCAAAGCACAGGGAGGGAAGGCTACACCTTC.

This clonotype was detected many times. The chain couples TRBV11-2 to TRBJ2-1, with D perhaps matching TRBD1 (6 bases). V was clipped by 0 bases and J by 13 bases, with 10 bases between them. In germline, CDR1 is SGHAT, CDR2 FQNNGV. CDR3 size: 12 residues. CDR3 region: CASSLDGGHQFF. CDR3 coding DNA: TGTGCCAGCAGCTTAGATGGGGGCCACCAGTTCTTC.

This clonotype came up a few times. The V call is TRBV10-3, the J call TRBJ2-1; the D is unclear. The V gene lost 6 bases and the J gene lost 9 bases, with 9 bases spanning the gap. The germline V gene encodes CDR1 ENHRY and CDR2 SYGVKD. The CDR3 totals 11 residues. The CDR3 sequence is CAIRASGEQFF. CDR3 DNA sequence: TGTGCCATCAGAGCTTCAGGTGAGCAGTTCTTC.

The CDR3 region is CASSLEGWQGEQYF. In DNA, the CDR3 is TGTGCCAGCAGCTTAGAAGGCTGGCAGGGCGAGCAGTACTTC. This rearrangement joins TRBV7-2 to TRBJ2-7; maybe TRBD1 (5 bases). The CDR3 is made up of 14 amino acids. V shed 1 base and J shed 6 bases, with 13 bases lying between them. In germline, CDR1 is SGHTA, CDR2 FQGNSA.

This rearrangement joins TRBV18 to TRBJ2-3; D gene unclear. CDR1 is KGHSH and CDR2 is LQKENI in the germline V gene. The CDR3 consists of 12 residues. V was cut by 5 bases and J by 5 bases, with 8 bases left in between. The CDR3 is CASSTGEDTQYF. The CDR3 DNA sequence: TGTGCCAGCTCAACGGGTGAAGATACGCAGTATTTT.

This clonotype was seen a handful of times. This chain joins TRBV5-1 and TRBJ2-5; 8 bases map to TRBD2. V lost 4 bases and J lost 5; bases outside the gene matches: 25. Looked up from germline, CDR1 is SGHRS and CDR2 is YFSETQ. This CDR3 contains 20 residues. The CDR3 here is CASSLAPGSFSGVAHETQYF. CDR3 coding DNA: TGCGCCAGCAGCCTAGCGCCGGGCTCTTTTAGCGGGGTTGCCCACGAGACCCAGTACTTC.

There are a few counts of this clonotype. The chain is built from TRBV28 and TRBJ1-2; 9 bases agree with TRBD1. V dropped 8 bases and J dropped 8; count of bases not matched to a gene: 9. CDR1 is MDHEN and CDR2 is SYDVKM in the germline V gene. CDR3 length equals 13 residues. The CDR3 reads CASGDRDLSGYTF. CDR3 coding DNA: TGTGCCAGCGGGGACAGGGACTTGAGCGGCTACACCTTC.

By share of the sample, this clonotype is medium-sized. V gene TRBV20-1 combines with J gene TRBJ2-5, with 9 bases matching TRBD2. The germline V gene has CDR1 DFQATT and CDR2 SNEGSKA (reference sequence). Trimming cost V 0 bases and J 5 bases; bases outside gene matches: 4. This CDR3 spans 14 amino acids. The CDR3 coding sequence is TGCAGTGCTAGAGATAATCTAGCGGGGGAGACCCAGTACTTC. Translated: CSARDNLAGETQYF.

This clonotype was recorded at least ten times. This chain uses TRBV18 with TRBJ2-7; D ambiguous. The V and J ends lost 3 bases and 0 bases respectively, with 9 bases between them. The CDR3 runs 14 residues. Germline CDR1 reads KGHSH; CDR2 reads LQKENI. CDR3 amino acids: CASSPASYSYEQYF. In DNA form, the CDR3 reads TGTGCCAGCTCACCTGCGAGCTACTCCTACGAGCAGTACTTC.

This clonotype was found many times. This rearrangement joins TRBV30 to TRBJ2-1, with 7 bases that match TRBD1. Per the germline V gene, CDR1 is GTSNPN and CDR2 is SVGIG (reference sequence). There are 13 residues in the CDR3. V trimming: 2 bases; J trimming: 5 bases; junction bases outside the gene matches: 3. The CDR3 bases are TGTGCCTGGAGTTTCGGACAGGACAATGAGCAGTTCTTC. Protein product: CAWSFGQDNEQFF. The whole variable domain, remainder taken from reference TRBV30 and TRBJ2-1, is SQTIHQWPATLVQPVGSPLSLECTVEGTSNPNLYWYRQAAGRGLQLLFYSVGIGQISSEVPQNLSASRPQDRQFILSSKKLLLSDSGFYLCAWSFGQDNEQFFGPGTRLTVL.

The chain uses TRBV7-2 and TRBJ2-2, with unresolved D. Germline V CDR1 and CDR2: SGHTA, FQGNSA. The CDR3 is 14 amino acids. V shed 1 base and J shed 6 bases, with 9 bases lying between them. The CDR3 DNA reads as TGTGCCAGCAGCTTAGGCTTAGCTGCCGGGGAGCTGTTTTTT. Translated, it gives CASSLGLAAGELFF.

This clonotype occurred many times. The CDR3: CASSQVRGLEQFF. DNA of the CDR3: TGTGCCAGCAGCCAAGTCCGGGGGCTTGAGCAGTTCTTC. The V gene is TRBV14, the J gene TRBJ2-1; possibly TRBD1 or TRBD2 for D (6 bases each). The CDR3 totals 13 residues. Germline values: CDR1 SGHDN, CDR2 FVKESK. V was trimmed by 1 base and J by 9 bases, leaving 10 bases between them. Based on the CDR3 plus reference TRBV14 and TRBJ2-1, the full variable domain is EAGVTQFPSHSVIEKGQTVTLRCDPISGHDNLYWYRRVMGKEIKFLLHFVKESKQDESGMPNNRFLAERTGGTYSTLKVQPAELEDSGVYFCASSQVRGLEQFFGPGTRLTVL.

J is TRBJ1-5 and V is TRBV20-1, with no clear D. Germline V CDR1 and CDR2: DFQATT, SNEGSKA (reference sequence). The V gene lost 5 bases and the J gene lost 4 bases, with 9 bases spanning the gap. The CDR3 extends over 12 amino acids. CDR3 sequence reads: CSAQASNQPQHF. CDR3 nucleotides: TGCAGTGCTCAGGCATCAAATCAGCCCCAGCATTTT.

This clonotype was recorded a few times. The chain combines TRBV29-1 with TRBJ2-1, with 15 nucleotides matching TRBD2. The CDR3 is 15 residues long. From germline, CDR1 is SQVTM and CDR2 ANQGSEA. The V gene end was trimmed by 8 bases and the J gene end by 9 bases; junction bases not matched to a gene: 11. The CDR3 protein is CSSGTSGGLKSEQFF. The CDR3 DNA follows: TGCAGCTCCGGGACTAGCGGGGGGCTGAAGTCTGAGCAGTTCTTC.

This clonotype was found a few times. This chain uses TRBV11-2 with TRBJ2-4; D is perhaps TRBD1 (6 bases). There are 16 residues in the CDR3. CDR1 and CDR2 (germline): SGHAT, FQNNGV. The V and J ends lost 3 bases and 0 bases respectively, with 12 bases between them. The CDR3 nucleotides read TGTGCCAGCAGCTTCACAGGGAAGGGAGCCAAAAACATTCAGTACTTC. Protein product: CASSFTGKGAKNIQYF.